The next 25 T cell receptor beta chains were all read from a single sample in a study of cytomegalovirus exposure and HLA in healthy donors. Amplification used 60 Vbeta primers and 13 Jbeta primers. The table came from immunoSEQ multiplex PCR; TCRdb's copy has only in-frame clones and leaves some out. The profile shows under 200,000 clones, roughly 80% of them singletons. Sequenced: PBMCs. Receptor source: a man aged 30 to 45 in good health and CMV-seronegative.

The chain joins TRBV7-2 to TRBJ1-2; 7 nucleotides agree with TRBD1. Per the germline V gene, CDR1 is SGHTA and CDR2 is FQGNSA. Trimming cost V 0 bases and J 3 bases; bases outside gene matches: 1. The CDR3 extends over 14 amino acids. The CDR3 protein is CASSLAGGDYGYTF. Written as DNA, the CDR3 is TGTGCCAGCAGCTTAGCAGGGGGCGACTATGGCTACACCTTC.

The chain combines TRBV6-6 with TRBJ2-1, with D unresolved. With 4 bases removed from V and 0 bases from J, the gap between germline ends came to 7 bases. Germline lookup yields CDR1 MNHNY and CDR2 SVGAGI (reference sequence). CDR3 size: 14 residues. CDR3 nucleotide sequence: TGTGCCAGCAGTTCGACATTCTCCTACAATGAGCAGTTCTTC. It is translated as CASSSTFSYNEQFF.

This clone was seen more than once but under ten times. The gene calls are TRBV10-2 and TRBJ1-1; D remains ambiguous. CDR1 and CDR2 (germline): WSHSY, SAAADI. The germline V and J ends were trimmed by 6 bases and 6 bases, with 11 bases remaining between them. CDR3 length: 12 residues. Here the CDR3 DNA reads TGCGCCAGCAGAACGGGATTATCTGAAGCTTTCTTT. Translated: CASRTGLSEAFF.

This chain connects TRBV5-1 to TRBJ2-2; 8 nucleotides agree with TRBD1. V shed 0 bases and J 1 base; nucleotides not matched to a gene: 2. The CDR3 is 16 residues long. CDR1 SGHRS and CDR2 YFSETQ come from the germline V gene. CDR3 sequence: CASSLAQGGNTGELFF. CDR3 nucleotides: TGCGCCAGCAGCTTGGCACAGGGGGGGAACACCGGGGAGCTGTTTTTT.

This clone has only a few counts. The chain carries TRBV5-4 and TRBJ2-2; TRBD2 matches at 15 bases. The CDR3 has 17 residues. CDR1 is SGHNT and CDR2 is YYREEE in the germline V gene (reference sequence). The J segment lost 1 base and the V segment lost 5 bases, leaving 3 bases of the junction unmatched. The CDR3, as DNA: TGTGCCAGCAGAACGGGACTAGCGGGGGGGAACACCGGGGAGCTGTTTTTT. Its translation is CASRTGLAGGNTGELFF.

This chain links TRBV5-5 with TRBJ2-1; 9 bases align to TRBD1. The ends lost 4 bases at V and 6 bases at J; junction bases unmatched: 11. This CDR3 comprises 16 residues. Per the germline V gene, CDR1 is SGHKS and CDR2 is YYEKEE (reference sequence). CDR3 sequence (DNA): TGTGCCAGCAGCACCCTCGTGGGACAGGGAACCAATGAGCAGTTCTTC. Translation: CASSTLVGQGTNEQFF.

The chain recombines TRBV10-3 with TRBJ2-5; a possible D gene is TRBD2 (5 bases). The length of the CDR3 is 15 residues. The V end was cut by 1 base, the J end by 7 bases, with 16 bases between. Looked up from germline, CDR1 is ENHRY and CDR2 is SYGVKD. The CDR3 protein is CAISELGNSAGTQYF. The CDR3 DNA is TGTGCCATCAGTGAGTTGGGCAACTCGGCGGGGACCCAGTACTTC.

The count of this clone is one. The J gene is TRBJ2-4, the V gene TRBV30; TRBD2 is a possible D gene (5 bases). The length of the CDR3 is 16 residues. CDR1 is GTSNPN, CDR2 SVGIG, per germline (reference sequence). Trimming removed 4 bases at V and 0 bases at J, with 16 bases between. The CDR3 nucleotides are TGTGCCTGGAACTTTCCTCCGGGAAGAGCCAAAAACATTCAGTACTTC. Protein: CAWNFPPGRAKNIQYF.

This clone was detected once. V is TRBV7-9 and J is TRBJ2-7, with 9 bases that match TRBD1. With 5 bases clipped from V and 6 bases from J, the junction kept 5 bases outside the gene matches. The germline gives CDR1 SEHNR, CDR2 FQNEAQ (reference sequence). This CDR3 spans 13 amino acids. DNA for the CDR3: TGTGCCAGCAGCGGACAGGGGAGTGGCGAGCAGTACTTC. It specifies CASSGQGSGEQYF.

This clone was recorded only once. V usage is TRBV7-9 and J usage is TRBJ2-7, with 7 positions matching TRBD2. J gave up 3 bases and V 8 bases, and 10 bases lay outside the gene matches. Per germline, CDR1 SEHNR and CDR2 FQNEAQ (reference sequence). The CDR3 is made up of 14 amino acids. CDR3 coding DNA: TGTGCCAGCCAGCGGGGCACCAACCTCTACGAGCAGTACTTC. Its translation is CASQRGTNLYEQYF.

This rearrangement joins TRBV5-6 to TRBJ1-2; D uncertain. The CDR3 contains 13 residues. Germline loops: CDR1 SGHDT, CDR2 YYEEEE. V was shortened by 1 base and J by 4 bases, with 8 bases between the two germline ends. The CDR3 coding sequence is TGTGCCAGCAGCTTGACGGGAAGCTATGGCTACACCTTC. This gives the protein CASSLTGSYGYTF.

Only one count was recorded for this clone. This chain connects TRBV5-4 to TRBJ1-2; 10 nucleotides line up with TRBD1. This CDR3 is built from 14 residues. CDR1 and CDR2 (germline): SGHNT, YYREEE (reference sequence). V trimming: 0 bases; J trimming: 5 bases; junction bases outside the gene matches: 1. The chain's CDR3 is CASSLVGQGYGYTF. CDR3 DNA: TGTGCCAGCAGCTTGGTGGGACAGGGGTATGGCTACACCTTC.

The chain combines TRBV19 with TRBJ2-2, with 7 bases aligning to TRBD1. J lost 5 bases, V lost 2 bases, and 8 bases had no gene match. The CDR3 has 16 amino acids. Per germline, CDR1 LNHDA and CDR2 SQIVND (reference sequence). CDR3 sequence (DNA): TGTGCCAGTAGTATATATGAGGGGGCGCAAACCGGGGAGCTGTTTTTT. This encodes CASSIYEGAQTGELFF. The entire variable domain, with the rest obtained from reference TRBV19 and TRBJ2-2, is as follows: DGGITQSPKYLFRKEGQNVTLSCEQNLNHDAMYWYRQDPGQGLRLIYYSQIVNDFQKGDIAEGYSVSREKKESFPLTVTSAQKNPTAFYLCASSIYEGAQTGELFFGEGSRLTVL.

In DNA, the CDR3 is TGTGCCAGCAGCTTATCAGGGGGGCCGGTGTCCGGCGAGCAGTACTTC. Its protein is CASSLSGGPVSGEQYF. The chain combines TRBV7-2 with TRBJ2-7; TRBD1 might be the D (7 bases). CDR3 length: 16 amino acids. V gave up 2 bases and J gave up 6 bases, with 20 bases separating them. Germline CDR1 reads SGHTA; CDR2 reads FQGNSA.

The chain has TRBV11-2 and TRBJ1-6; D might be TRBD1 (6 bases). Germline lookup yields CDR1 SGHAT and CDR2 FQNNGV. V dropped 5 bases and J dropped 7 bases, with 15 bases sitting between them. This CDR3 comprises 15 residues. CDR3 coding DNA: TGTGCCAGCAGCCCAAGAGGGCAGGGGAATTCACCCCTCCACTTT. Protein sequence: CASSPRGQGNSPLHF.

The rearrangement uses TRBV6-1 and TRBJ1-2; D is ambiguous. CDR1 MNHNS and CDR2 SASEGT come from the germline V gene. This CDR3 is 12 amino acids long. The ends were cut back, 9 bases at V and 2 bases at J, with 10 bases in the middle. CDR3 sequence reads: CARGGENYGYTF. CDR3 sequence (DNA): TGTGCCAGAGGCGGGGAGAACTATGGCTACACCTTC.

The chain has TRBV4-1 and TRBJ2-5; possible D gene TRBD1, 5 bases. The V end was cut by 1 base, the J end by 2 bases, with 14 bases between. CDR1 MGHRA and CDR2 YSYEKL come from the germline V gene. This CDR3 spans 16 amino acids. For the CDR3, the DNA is TGCGCCAGCAGCCAAGTACCGCTCAGGGCTCAAGAGACCCAGTACTTC. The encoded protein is CASSQVPLRAQETQYF.

CDR3 sequence reads: CASDLGGSGANVLTF. The DNA for the CDR3 is TGTGCCAGCGATCTAGGAGGGTCTGGGGCCAACGTCCTGACTTTC. V usage is TRBV6-1 and J usage is TRBJ2-6; possibly TRBD2 for D (6 bases). CDR1 MNHNS and CDR2 SASEGT come from the germline V gene. The CDR3 is 15 amino acids. The V and J ends lost 8 bases and 1 base respectively, with 12 bases between them.

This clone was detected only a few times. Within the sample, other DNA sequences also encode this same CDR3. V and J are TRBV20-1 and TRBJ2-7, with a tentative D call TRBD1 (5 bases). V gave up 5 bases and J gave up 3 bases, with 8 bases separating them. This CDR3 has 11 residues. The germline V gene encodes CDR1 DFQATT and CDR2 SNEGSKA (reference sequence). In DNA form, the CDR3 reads TGCAGTGCTCGCGACAGCTACGAGCAGTACTTC. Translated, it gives CSARDSYEQYF.

DNA for the CDR3: TGTGCCAGTAGACGACAGGGTATGAGCAATCAGCCCCAGCATTTT. Its translation is CASRRQGMSNQPQHF. The V call is TRBV19, the J call TRBJ1-5; 7 bases map to TRBD1. V shed 6 bases, J shed 1 base, and the junction held 6 bases outside the gene matches. CDR1 and CDR2 (germline): LNHDA, SQIVND (reference sequence). This CDR3 is 15 amino acids long.

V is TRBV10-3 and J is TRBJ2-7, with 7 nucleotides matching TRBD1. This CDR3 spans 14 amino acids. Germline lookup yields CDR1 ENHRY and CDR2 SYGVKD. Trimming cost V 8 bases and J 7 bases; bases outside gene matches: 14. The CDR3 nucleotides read TGTGCCATCTCAATAGGGGGTGCCAGGGGGGAGCAGTACTTC. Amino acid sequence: CAISIGGARGEQYF.

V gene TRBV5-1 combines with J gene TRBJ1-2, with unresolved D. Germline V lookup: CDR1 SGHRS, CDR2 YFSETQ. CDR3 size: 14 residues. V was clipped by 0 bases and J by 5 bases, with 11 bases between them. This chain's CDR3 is CASSLDFTPYGYTF. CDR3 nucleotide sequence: TGCGCCAGCAGCTTGGACTTCACTCCATATGGCTACACCTTC. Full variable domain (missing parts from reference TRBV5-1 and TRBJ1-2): KAGVTQTPRYLIKTRGQQVTLSCSPISGHRSVSWYQQTPGQGLQFLFEYFSETQRNKGNFPGRFSGRQFSNSRSEMNVSTLELGDSALYLCASSLDFTPYGYTFGSGTRLTVV.

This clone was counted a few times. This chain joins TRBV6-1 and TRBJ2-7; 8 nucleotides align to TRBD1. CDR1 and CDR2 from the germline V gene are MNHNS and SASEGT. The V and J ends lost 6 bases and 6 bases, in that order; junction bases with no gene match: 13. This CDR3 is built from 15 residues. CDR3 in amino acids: CASREGTGDRGEQYF. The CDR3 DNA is TGTGCCAGCAGGGAGGGGACAGGCGACCGTGGCGAGCAGTACTTC.

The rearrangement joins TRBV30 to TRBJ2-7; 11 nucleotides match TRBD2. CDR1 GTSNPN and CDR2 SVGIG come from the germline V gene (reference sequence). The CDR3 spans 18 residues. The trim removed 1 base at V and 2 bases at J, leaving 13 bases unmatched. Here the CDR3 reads CAWSGGSLAGVSPYEQYF. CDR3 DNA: TGTGCCTGGAGTGGAGGGTCACTAGCGGGAGTCTCCCCCTACGAGCAGTACTTC.

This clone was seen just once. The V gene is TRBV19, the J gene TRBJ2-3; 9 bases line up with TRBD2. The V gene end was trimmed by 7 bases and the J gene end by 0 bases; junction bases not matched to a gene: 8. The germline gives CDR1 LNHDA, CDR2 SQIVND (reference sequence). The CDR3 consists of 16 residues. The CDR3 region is CASNERGAPSTDTQYF. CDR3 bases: TGTGCCAGTAACGAGCGGGGGGCACCAAGCACAGATACGCAGTATTTT.